This is a list of T cell receptor beta chains from one sample in a study of human T cells and chemical hapten exposure. TCRdb itself ran the RACE reads through MiXCR, one entry per CDR3 protein. Among around 85,000 distinct CDR3 sequences listed, roughly 13% were seen once. Material: whole blood, obtained in connection with sensitization to the hapten diphenylcyclopropenone (DPC). The receptors were sampled from a woman between 50 and 59 years old with alopecia areata. Some clones in this sample may be carry-over from other donors' samples. Each CDR3 is given with its conserved first and last residue. The order of the fields is clone size, D gene, V gene, J gene, CDR3 protein, CDR3 DNA. A D gene is named only where the DNA matches it firmly. Clone size is shown for a subset of rows, as once, few, many or a class of expanded clone.

clone size: many
D gene: NA
V gene: TRBV11-2
J gene: TRBJ2-7
CDR3 protein: CASSLVNRFEQYF
CDR3 DNA: TGTGCCAGCAGCTTAGTAAACAGGTTCGAGCAGTACTTC

clone size: NA
D gene: TRBD1
V gene: TRBV7-7
J gene: TRBJ2-4
CDR3 protein: CASSSTGGGIQYF
CDR3 DNA: TGTGCTAGCAGCTCGACAGGGGGCGGCATTCAGTACTTC

clone size: few
D gene: NA
V gene: TRBV18
J gene: TRBJ2-2
CDR3 protein: CASSPFGNTGELFF
CDR3 DNA: TGTGCCAGCTCACCTTTCGGGAACACCGGGGAGCTGTTTTTT

clone size: many
D gene: NA
V gene: TRBV16
J gene: TRBJ2-7
CDR3 protein: CASSPRDLNYEQYF
CDR3 DNA: TGTGCCAGCAGCCCCCGGGACTTAAACTACGAGCAGTACTTC

clone size: once
D gene: NA
V gene: TRBV15
J gene: TRBJ1-3
CDR3 protein: CATSRDFSGNTIYF
CDR3 DNA: TGTGCCACCAGCAGAGATTTTTCCGGAAACACCATATATTTT

clone size: few
D gene: TRBD1
V gene: TRBV29-1
J gene: TRBJ1-6
CDR3 protein: CSVDPTGYNNSPLHF
CDR3 DNA: TGCAGCGTTGACCCGACAGGGTATAACAATTCACCCCTCCACTTT

clone size: many
D gene: TRBD2
V gene: TRBV10-3
J gene: TRBJ2-3
CDR3 protein: CAISVLAGVGTDTQYF
CDR3 DNA: TGTGCCATCAGTGTTCTAGCGGGAGTGGGCACAGATACGCAGTATTTT

clone size: many
D gene: TRBD2
V gene: TRBV6-1
J gene: TRBJ2-7
CDR3 protein: CASITSGRGFEQYF
CDR3 DNA: TGTGCCAGCATCACTAGCGGGAGGGGGTTCGAGCAGTACTTC

clone size: NA
D gene: TRBD2
V gene: TRBV3-1
J gene: TRBJ2-2
CDR3 protein: CASSPTSASTGELFF
CDR3 DNA: TGTGCCAGCAGCCCGACTAGCGCATCCACCGGGGAGCTGTTTTTT

clone size: NA
D gene: NA
V gene: TRBV9
J gene: TRBJ1-6
CDR3 protein: CASSARGSPLHF
CDR3 DNA: TGTGCCAGCAGCGCGAGGGGTTCACCCCTCCACTTT

clone size: many
D gene: TRBD1
V gene: TRBV5-1
J gene: TRBJ2-7
CDR3 protein: CASSLDGTEPYEQYF
CDR3 DNA: TGCGCCAGCAGCTTGGACGGGACAGAGCCCTACGAGCAGTACTTC

clone size: many
D gene: NA
V gene: TRBV29-1
J gene: TRBJ2-3
CDR3 protein: CSATGTYTDTQYF
CDR3 DNA: TGCAGCGCCACCGGGACATACACAGATACGCAGTATTTT

clone size: many
D gene: NA
V gene: TRBV11-2
J gene: TRBJ2-7
CDR3 protein: CASSWGTYEQYF
CDR3 DNA: TGTGCCAGCAGCTGGGGAACCTACGAGCAGTACTTC

clone size: NA
D gene: TRBD2
V gene: TRBV5-1
J gene: TRBJ2-2
CDR3 protein: CASSLRTSGNTGELFF
CDR3 DNA: TGCGCCAGCAGCTTGAGGACTAGCGGAAACACCGGGGAGCTGTTTTTT

clone size: few
D gene: NA
V gene: TRBV7-8
J gene: TRBJ1-5
CDR3 protein: CASADGITLANQPQHF
CDR3 DNA: TGTGCCAGCGCAGACGGCATTACCCTAGCGAATCAGCCCCAGCATTTT

clone size: NA
D gene: NA
V gene: TRBV4-1
J gene: TRBJ2-6
CDR3 protein: CASSQEGTDPGANVLTF
CDR3 DNA: TGCGCCAGCAGCCAAGAGGGTACAGATCCTGGGGCCAACGTCCTGACTTTC

clone size: many
D gene: TRBD2
V gene: TRBV3-1
J gene: TRBJ2-1
CDR3 protein: CASSQEVPLREWSSYNEQFF
CDR3 DNA: TGTGCCAGCAGCCAAGAGGTCCCCCTGCGGGAGTGGTCTTCCTACAATGAGCAGTTCTTC

clone size: few
D gene: TRBD1
V gene: TRBV29-1
J gene: TRBJ2-7
CDR3 protein: CSVGQGNSYEQYF
CDR3 DNA: TGCAGCGTGGGACAGGGAAATTCCTACGAGCAGTACTTC

clone size: few
D gene: NA
V gene: TRBV12-3/TRBV12-4
J gene: TRBJ1-5
CDR3 protein: CASSLTRNQPQHF
CDR3 DNA: TGTGCCAGCAGTTTAACGAGGAATCAGCCCCAGCATTTT

clone size: many
D gene: NA
V gene: TRBV24-1
J gene: TRBJ2-1
CDR3 protein: CATSPGSSIYNEQFF
CDR3 DNA: TGTGCCACCAGTCCGGGATCTTCGATTTACAATGAGCAGTTCTTC

clone size: many
D gene: NA
V gene: TRBV29-1
J gene: TRBJ1-5
CDR3 protein: CSVGTRNSNQPQHF
CDR3 DNA: TGCAGCGTTGGGACAAGAAATAGCAATCAGCCCCAGCATTTT

clone size: few
D gene: NA
V gene: TRBV18
J gene: TRBJ1-1
CDR3 protein: CASSPSDIESAEAFF
CDR3 DNA: TGTGCCAGCTCACCATCGGATATAGAGAGCGCTGAAGCTTTCTTT